A selection of T cell receptor beta chains follows, all from one sample in a study of cytomegalovirus exposure and HLA in healthy donors. Sequencing was performed with immunoSEQ multiplex PCR; in TCRdb, only in-frame clones are kept and a portion is missing. The data show over 130,000 clones, 70% to 85% seen once. Sequenced input: PBMCs. Receptors originate from a man younger than 40 in good health and CMV-seropositive. Both conserved end residues are part of each CDR3. A D gene is named only where the DNA matches it firmly. Size is omitted from some rows. Given values are once, few, many or a class for expanded clones.

V gene	clone size	D gene	J gene	CDR3 protein	CDR3 DNA
TRBV18	NA	NA	TRBJ2-7	CASSPSSGSEQYF	TGTGCCAGCTCACCATCGTCAGGAAGCGAGCAGTACTTC
TRBV6-6	NA	NA	TRBJ2-3	CASSYGGTDTQYF	TGTGCCAGCAGTTACGGCGGGACAGATACGCAGTATTTT
TRBV9	NA	TRBD1	TRBJ1-2	CASSPWTGKSGYTF	TGTGCCAGCAGCCCTTGGACAGGGAAAAGTGGCTACACCTTC
TRBV30	once	NA	TRBJ1-1	CAWRGGVGTEAFF	TGTGCCTGGAGAGGGGGGGTCGGCACTGAAGCTTTCTTT
TRBV9	NA	NA	TRBJ1-2	CASSVDFSVDYGYTF	TGTGCCAGCAGCGTAGATTTTTCTGTTGACTATGGCTACACCTTC
TRBV19	NA	TRBD1	TRBJ1-5	CASSIGPGQGSNQPQHF	TGTGCCAGTAGTATAGGTCCGGGACAGGGAAGCAATCAGCCCCAGCATTTT
TRBV23-1	NA	NA	TRBJ2-1	CASSPKVLAAYNEQFF	TGCGCCAGCAGTCCCAAAGTACTAGCAGCTTACAATGAGCAGTTCTTC
TRBV19	NA	NA	TRBJ1-2	CASSKALGRADGYTF	TGTGCCAGTAGTAAGGCTTTGGGCAGGGCGGATGGCTACACCTTC
TRBV15	NA	NA	TRBJ1-5	CATSRDQGGHYNQPQHF	TGTGCCACCAGCAGAGATCAGGGAGGACATTACAATCAGCCCCAGCATTTT
TRBV18	NA	NA	TRBJ1-2	CASSTTDNYGYTF	TGTGCCAGCTCGACGACAGACAACTATGGCTACACCTTC
TRBV18	once	TRBD2	TRBJ2-7	CASSPVVGRAGYEQYF	TGTGCCAGCTCACCGGTAGTCGGGAGGGCCGGCTACGAGCAGTACTTC
TRBV7-6	NA	TRBD1	TRBJ2-2	CASSPQGQGFVTGELFF	TGTGCCAGCAGCCCACAAGGACAGGGATTCGTCACCGGGGAGCTGTTTTTT
TRBV28	NA	TRBD1	TRBJ1-4	CASSHLPGQGIEKLFF	TGTGCCAGCAGTCATCTCCCCGGACAGGGAATTGAAAAACTGTTTTTT
TRBV5-1	NA	NA	TRBJ2-4	CASSLGNLAKNIQYF	TGCGCCAGCAGCTTGGGTAACCTCGCGAAAAACATTCAGTACTTC
TRBV6-1	few	NA	TRBJ2-7	CASSPTRQVEYEQYF	TGTGCCAGCAGTCCCACCCGGCAGGTGGAATACGAGCAGTACTTC
TRBV9	few	TRBD1	TRBJ2-1	CASSVADRPVYNEQFF	TGTGCCAGCAGCGTAGCGGACAGGCCTGTCTACAATGAGCAGTTCTTC
TRBV4-1	NA	NA	TRBJ2-3	CASTMKGGAVTDTQYF	TGCGCCAGCACCATGAAAGGGGGGGCGGTCACAGATACGCAGTATTTT
TRBV19	NA	TRBD1	TRBJ1-5	CASERQGEANQPQHF	TGTGCCAGTGAAAGACAGGGGGAAGCCAATCAGCCCCAGCATTTT
TRBV6-5	NA	TRBD2	TRBJ2-7	CASSRPTSGAYEQYF	TGTGCCAGCAGTCGCCCGACTAGCGGTGCCTACGAGCAGTACTTC
TRBV18	NA	NA	TRBJ1-3	CASSPSGTSGNTIYF	TGTGCCAGCTCACCGTCAGGGACTTCTGGAAACACCATATATTTT
TRBV7-9	once	TRBD1	TRBJ1-3	CASSFVGTDAGNTIYF	TGTGCCAGCAGCTTTGTCGGGACAGACGCTGGAAACACCATATATTTT
TRBV6-1	NA	NA	TRBJ2-3	CASSEEAGWADTQYF	TGTGCCAGCAGTGAAGAAGCGGGTTGGGCAGATACGCAGTATTTT
TRBV6-6	NA	TRBD1	TRBJ2-7	CASSQSGTGYEQYF	TGTGCCAGCAGTCAATCCGGGACAGGATACGAGCAGTACTTC
TRBV5-1	once	NA	TRBJ2-1	CASSLQNNEQFF	TGCGCCAGCAGCTTACAGAACAATGAGCAGTTCTTC
TRBV19	NA	NA	TRBJ1-2	CASSKWTDSNYGYTF	TGTGCCAGTAGTAAGTGGACGGACTCAAACTATGGCTACACCTTC
TRBV14	NA	TRBD1	TRBJ2-7	CASSRGTGETYEQYF	TGTGCCAGCAGCCGGGGGACAGGGGAAACCTACGAGCAGTACTTC
TRBV28	NA	TRBD1	TRBJ1-2	CASSPGTGVIGYTF	TGTGCCAGCAGTCCCGGGACAGGGGTGATTGGCTACACCTTC
TRBV14	NA	TRBD2	TRBJ2-7	CASSPRPGLAGVGSYEQYF	TGTGCCAGCAGCCCTCGGCCGGGACTAGCGGGAGTAGGGTCCTACGAGCAGTACTTC
TRBV6-1	NA	NA	TRBJ2-7	CASSERGLYEQYF	TGTGCCAGCAGTGAACGGGGTTTATACGAGCAGTACTTC